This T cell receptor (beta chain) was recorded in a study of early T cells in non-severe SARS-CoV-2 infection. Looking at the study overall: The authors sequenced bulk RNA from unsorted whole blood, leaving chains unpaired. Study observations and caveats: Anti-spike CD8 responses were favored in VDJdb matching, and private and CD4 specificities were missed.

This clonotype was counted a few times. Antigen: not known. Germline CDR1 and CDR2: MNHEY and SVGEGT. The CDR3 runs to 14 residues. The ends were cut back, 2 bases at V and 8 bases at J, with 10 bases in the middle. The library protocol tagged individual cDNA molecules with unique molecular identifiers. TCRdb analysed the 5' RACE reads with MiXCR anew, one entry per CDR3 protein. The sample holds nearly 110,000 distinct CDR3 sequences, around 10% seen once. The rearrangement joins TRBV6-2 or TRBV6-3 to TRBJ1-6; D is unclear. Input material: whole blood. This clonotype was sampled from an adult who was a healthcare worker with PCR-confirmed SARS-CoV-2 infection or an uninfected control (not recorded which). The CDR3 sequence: CASSYRRSDSPLHF. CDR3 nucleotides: TGTGCCAGCAGTTACCGCAGGTCTGATTCACCCCTCCACTTT.